What follows describes a single TCR beta chain. Germline V gene sequence: CDR1 MDHEN, CDR2 SYDVKM. V shed 5 bases and J 3 bases; nucleotides not matched to a gene: 5. The CDR3 length is 15 residues. The data belong to a study of cytomegalovirus exposure and HLA in healthy donors. Study context: Genotyping of 398 donors showed that about 84% belonged to the Caucasian-associated ancestry cluster.

The donors were healthy bone marrow donors. The PCR had 60 Vbeta and 13 Jbeta primers. Sequencing used immunoSEQ multiplex PCR; TCRdb keeps in-frame clones, though not all of them. Here the sample spans tens of thousands of clones, roughly three quarters being singletons. The V call is TRBV28, the J call TRBJ2-1; 9 bases map to TRBD2. Sequenced sample: PBMCs. This receptor was obtained from a man aged 30 to 39 in good health and CMV-seronegative. CDR3 protein: CASSGASGDYNEQFF. As DNA, the CDR3 is TGTGCCAGCAGTGGGGCTAGCGGGGACTACAATGAGCAGTTCTTC.